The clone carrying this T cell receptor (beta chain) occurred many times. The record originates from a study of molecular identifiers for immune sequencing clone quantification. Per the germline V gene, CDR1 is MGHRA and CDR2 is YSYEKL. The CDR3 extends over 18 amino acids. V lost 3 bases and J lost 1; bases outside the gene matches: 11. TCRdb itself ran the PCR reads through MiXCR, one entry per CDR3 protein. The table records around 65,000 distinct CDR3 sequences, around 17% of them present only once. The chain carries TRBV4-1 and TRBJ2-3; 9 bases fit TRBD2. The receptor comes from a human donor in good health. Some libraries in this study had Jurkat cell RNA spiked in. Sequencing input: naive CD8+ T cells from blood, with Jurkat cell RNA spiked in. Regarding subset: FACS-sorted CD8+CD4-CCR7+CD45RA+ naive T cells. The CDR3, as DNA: TGCGCCAGCAGCCACCACCCCCCGGAGCGGGAGGGCACAGATACGCAGTATTTT. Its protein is CASSHHPPEREGTDTQYF.